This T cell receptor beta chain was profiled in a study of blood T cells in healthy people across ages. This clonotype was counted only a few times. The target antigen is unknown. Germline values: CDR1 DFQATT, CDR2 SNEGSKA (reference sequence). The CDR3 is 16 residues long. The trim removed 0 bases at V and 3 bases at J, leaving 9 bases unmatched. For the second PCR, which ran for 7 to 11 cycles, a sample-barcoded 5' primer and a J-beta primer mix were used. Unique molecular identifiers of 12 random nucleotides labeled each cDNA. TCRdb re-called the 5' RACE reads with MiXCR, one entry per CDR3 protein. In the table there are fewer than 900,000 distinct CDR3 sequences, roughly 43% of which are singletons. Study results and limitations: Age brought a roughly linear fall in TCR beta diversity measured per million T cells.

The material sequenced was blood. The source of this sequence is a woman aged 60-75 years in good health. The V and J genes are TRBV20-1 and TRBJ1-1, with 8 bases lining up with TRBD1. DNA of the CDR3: TGCAGTGCTAGAGACCTGACAGGGGCGGAGGACACTGAAGCTTTCTTT. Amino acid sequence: CSARDLTGAEDTEAFF.